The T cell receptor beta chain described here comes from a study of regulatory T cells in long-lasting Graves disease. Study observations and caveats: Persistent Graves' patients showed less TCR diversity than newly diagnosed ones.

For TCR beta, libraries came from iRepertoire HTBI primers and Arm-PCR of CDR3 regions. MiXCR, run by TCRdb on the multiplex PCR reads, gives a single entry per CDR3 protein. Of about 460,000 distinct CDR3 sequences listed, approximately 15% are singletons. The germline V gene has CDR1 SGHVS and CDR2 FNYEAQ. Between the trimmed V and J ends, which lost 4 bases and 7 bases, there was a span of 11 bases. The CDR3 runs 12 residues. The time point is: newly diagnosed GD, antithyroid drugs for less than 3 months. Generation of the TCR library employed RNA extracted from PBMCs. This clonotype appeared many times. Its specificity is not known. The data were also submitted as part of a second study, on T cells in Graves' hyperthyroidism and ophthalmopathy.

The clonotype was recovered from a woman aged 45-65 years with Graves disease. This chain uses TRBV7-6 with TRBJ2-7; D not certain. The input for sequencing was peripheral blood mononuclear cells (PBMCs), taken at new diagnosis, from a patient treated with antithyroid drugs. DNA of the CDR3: TGTGCCAGCAGCTCCTGGGCTAGGGAGCAGTACTTC. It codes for CASSSWAREQYF. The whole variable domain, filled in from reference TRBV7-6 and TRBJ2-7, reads GAGVSQSPRYKVTKRGQDVALRCDPISGHVSLYWYRQALGQGPEFLTYFNYEAQQDKSGLPNDRFSAERPEGSISTLTIQRTEQRDSAMYRCASSSWAREQYFGPGTRLTVT.